A single T cell receptor beta chain is shown here with its context. V shed 5 bases, J shed 6 bases, and the junction held 19 bases outside the gene matches. This CDR3 is 18 amino acids long. CDR1 SGHNT and CDR2 YYREEE come from the germline V gene (reference sequence). This sample stems from a study of T cell changes during pregnancy in multiple sclerosis. Generated by immunoSEQ multiplex PCR, the TCRdb table keeps only in-frame clones and is missing some. This sample has approximately 58,000 clones, with 92% found just once. This sequence originates from a female donor in good health, enrolled as a control in a pregnancy study. This chain connects TRBV5-4 to TRBJ2-3; 9 bases agree with TRBD2. Here the sequenced sample was peripheral blood, taken in the second trimester of pregnancy. The CDR3 reads CASSPRRAGSGGSDTQYF. The CDR3 DNA sequence: TGTGCCAGCAGTCCCCGACGGGCCGGAAGCGGGGGGAGCGATACGCAGTATTTT.